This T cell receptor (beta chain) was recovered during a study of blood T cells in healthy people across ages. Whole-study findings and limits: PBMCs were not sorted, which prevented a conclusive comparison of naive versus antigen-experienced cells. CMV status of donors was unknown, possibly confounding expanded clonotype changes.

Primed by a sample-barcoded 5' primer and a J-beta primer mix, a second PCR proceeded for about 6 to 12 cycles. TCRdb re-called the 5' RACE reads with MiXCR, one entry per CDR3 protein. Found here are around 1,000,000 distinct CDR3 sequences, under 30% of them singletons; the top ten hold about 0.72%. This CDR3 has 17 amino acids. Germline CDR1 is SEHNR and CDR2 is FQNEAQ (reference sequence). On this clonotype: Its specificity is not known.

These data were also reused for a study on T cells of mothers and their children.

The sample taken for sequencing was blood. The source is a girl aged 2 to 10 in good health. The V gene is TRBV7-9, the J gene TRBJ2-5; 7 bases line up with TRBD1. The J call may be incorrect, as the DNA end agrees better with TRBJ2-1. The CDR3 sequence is CASSLGSGGNSHNEQFF. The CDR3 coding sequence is TGTGCCAGCAGCTTAGGATCAGGGGGTAACTCCCATAATGAGCAGTTCTTC.